The 10 T cell receptor beta chains reported below all come from one sample, sequenced in a study of T cells in narcolepsy. Assay: immunoSEQ multiplex PCR; the TCRdb copy retains only in-frame clones and omits some. The data hold 32,000 or so clones, with roughly 80% observed a single time. The material sequenced was memory (CD45RA-) CD4+ T cells from blood. Receptors were obtained from a human donor in good health.

This clone appeared a few times. The rearrangement joins TRBV11-1 to TRBJ2-7, with 15 bases identical to TRBD2. CDR1 and CDR2 from the germline V gene are SGHAT and FQDESV (reference sequence). The CDR3 totals 16 residues. V lost 6 bases, J lost 3 bases, and 6 bases stayed unmatched. DNA of the CDR3: TGTGCCAGCAGTCCCGGGACTAGCGGGAGGCGCTACGAGCAGTACTTC. Protein sequence: CASSPGTSGRRYEQYF.

This chain links TRBV29-1 with TRBJ2-6; D possibly corresponds to TRBD2 (5 bases). The germline V gene encodes CDR1 SQVTM and CDR2 ANQGSEA. The length of the CDR3 is 16 residues. V lost 5 bases to trimming and J lost 0 bases, with 14 bases between them. The CDR3 sequence: CSVSGVGLSGANVLTF. The CDR3 DNA reads as TGCAGCGTTTCCGGGGTTGGGCTCTCTGGGGCCAACGTCCTGACTTTC.

The chain links TRBV6-1 to TRBJ1-5; D possibly corresponds to TRBD1 (5 bases). CDR1 is MNHNS and CDR2 is SASEGT in the germline V gene. The CDR3 has 18 residues. The V gene lost 4 bases and the J gene lost 5 bases, with 24 bases spanning the gap. Here the CDR3 reads CASSAEDLRDRLHQPQHF. The CDR3, as DNA: TGTGCCAGCAGTGCAGAGGATCTCCGGGACCGGCTTCATCAGCCCCAGCATTTT.

The chain joins TRBV28 to TRBJ2-7; D not certain. CDR1 MDHEN and CDR2 SYDVKM come from the germline V gene. V lost 2 bases to trimming and J lost 2 bases, with 10 bases between them. This CDR3 is built from 14 residues. The CDR3 spells CASSLPTVPYEQYF. The CDR3 nucleotides read TGTGCCAGCAGTTTACCAACAGTCCCCTACGAGCAGTACTTC.

The chain couples TRBV19 to TRBJ1-3, with no clear D. CDR3 length equals 13 residues. V was shortened by 9 bases and J by 0 bases, with 9 bases between the two germline ends. Germline loops: CDR1 LNHDA, CDR2 SQIVND (reference sequence). This CDR3 is CASQWGSGNTIYF. The CDR3 DNA reads as TGTGCCAGCCAATGGGGCTCTGGAAACACCATATATTTT.

This chain links TRBV5-6 with TRBJ1-2, with D possibly TRBD1 on 5 matching bases. Trimming pared 3 bases from V and 0 bases from J, leaving 12 bases between. The CDR3 runs to 15 residues. Germline loops: CDR1 SGHDT, CDR2 YYEEEE. The CDR3 protein is CASSWGDRANYGYTF. CDR3 DNA sequence: TGTGCCAGCAGCTGGGGGGACCGAGCTAACTATGGCTACACCTTC.

This clone is labeled as medium-sized. The gene calls are TRBV5-8 and TRBJ1-2; D call uncertain. V was cut by 5 bases and J by 0 bases, with 11 bases left in between. Germline CDR1 and CDR2: SGHTS and YDEGEE. The CDR3 is made up of 14 amino acids. This chain's CDR3 is CASSITGANYGYTF. CDR3 DNA sequence: TGTGCCAGCAGTATTACGGGAGCTAACTATGGCTACACCTTC.

The V and J genes are TRBV7-2 and TRBJ1-1, with 7 nucleotides matching TRBD1. Germline lookup yields CDR1 SGHTA and CDR2 FQGNSA. The junction had 4 bases not matched to a gene; V was cut back by 3 bases and J by 9 bases. CDR3 length: 12 residues. CDR3 amino acids: CASSLETGKAFF. The CDR3 bases are TGTGCCAGCAGCTTGGAGACAGGGAAAGCTTTCTTT.

The gene calls are TRBV6-5 and TRBJ1-2, with D perhaps matching TRBD1 (5 bases). With 10 bases removed from V and 1 base from J, the gap between germline ends came to 19 bases. The CDR3 is 15 amino acids. From germline, CDR1 is MNHEY and CDR2 SVGAGI. Written as DNA, the CDR3 is TGTGCCACCTCGAACCGGGGCAGGTTTAACTATGGCTACACCTTC. This translates into CATSNRGRFNYGYTF.

The gene calls are TRBV6-1 and TRBJ1-2; D is unclear. The CDR3 covers 15 residues. CDR1 is MNHNS, CDR2 SASEGT, per germline. The V end was cut by 7 bases, the J end by 2 bases, with 17 bases between. The CDR3 DNA is TGTGCCAGCAAAGCAAGTGCGGGAGGGAACTATGGCTACACCTTC. Its translation is CASKASAGGNYGYTF.